A selection of T cell receptor beta chains follows, all from one sample in a study of T-cell reconstitution after alpha-beta-depleted transplantation in children. Each CDR3 protein gets one entry after TCRdb re-called the PCR reads with MiXCR. In the table there are around 230,000 distinct CDR3 sequences, approximately 17% of which are singletons. This specimen consisted of PBMCs, mostly from graft donor cells, obtained 360 days after TCRalphabeta/CD19-depleted stem cell transplant. The receptors originated from a male patient aged 2-9 years who had a stem cell transplant for acute lymphoblastic leukemia, so the T cells may come from the graft donor. The CDR3 runs from the conserved cysteine through the conserved F or W. D genes are given only for firm matches. The listing skips clone size in some rows; elsewhere it reads once, few, many or a size class.

abundance: NA
j_gene: TRBJ2-1
d_gene: NA
v_gene: TRBV29-1
CDR3nt: TGCAGCGTCGGGACAGAGCAGTTCTTC
CDR3aa: CSVGTEQFF

abundance: few
j_gene: TRBJ2-7
d_gene: NA
v_gene: TRBV28
CDR3nt: TGTGCCAGCAGTTTTTCCGAACTTAGAGCCTACGAGCAGTACTTC
CDR3aa: CASSFSELRAYEQYF

abundance: many
j_gene: TRBJ1-1
d_gene: NA
v_gene: TRBV9
CDR3nt: TGTGCCAGCAGCGTAGGCACAGGGCCCCATGCCACTGAAGCTTTCTTT
CDR3aa: CASSVGTGPHATEAFF

abundance: many
j_gene: TRBJ1-2
d_gene: NA
v_gene: TRBV29-1
CDR3nt: TGCAGCGCAATAATCGGGGGGCGGAATGGCTACACCTTC
CDR3aa: CSAIIGGRNGYTF

abundance: NA
j_gene: TRBJ2-7
d_gene: NA
v_gene: TRBV20-1
CDR3nt: TGCAGTGCTACCCTGGGGAGTATCTCCTACGAGCAGTACTTC
CDR3aa: CSATLGSISYEQYF

abundance: NA
j_gene: TRBJ2-7
d_gene: TRBD1
v_gene: TRBV5-7
CDR3nt: TGTGCCAGCAGCTTGGCCGGGGCAGGGGGCGCCTACGAGCAGTACTTC
CDR3aa: CASSLAGAGGAYEQYF

abundance: few
j_gene: TRBJ2-2
d_gene: NA
v_gene: TRBV5-5
CDR3nt: TGTGCCAGCGGATCCCTCGTCCCGTCGATCACCGGGGAGCTGTTTTTT
CDR3aa: CASGSLVPSITGELFF

abundance: NA
j_gene: TRBJ2-5
d_gene: TRBD2
v_gene: TRBV20-1
CDR3nt: TGCAGTGCTAGAGATGACCGGGGACGAACGCGGGGGTACCAAGAGACCCAGTACTTC
CDR3aa: CSARDDRGRTRGYQETQYF

abundance: medium-sized
j_gene: TRBJ1-6
d_gene: TRBD1
v_gene: TRBV27
CDR3nt: TGTGCCAGCAGGAGTGACAGGGCATCTTATAATTCACCCCTCCACTTT
CDR3aa: CASRSDRASYNSPLHF

abundance: few
j_gene: TRBJ2-1
d_gene: TRBD2
v_gene: TRBV6-1
CDR3nt: TGTGCCAGCAGTCAAGGGACTAGCGGGGGGATCAAGGAGCAGTTCTTC
CDR3aa: CASSQGTSGGIKEQFF

abundance: few
j_gene: TRBJ1-3
d_gene: NA
v_gene: TRBV20-1
CDR3nt: TGCAGTGCTTCGCAGGGTTTCACTGGAAACACCATATATTTT
CDR3aa: CSASQGFTGNTIYF

abundance: few
j_gene: TRBJ2-3
d_gene: NA
v_gene: TRBV4-3
CDR3nt: TGCGCCAGCAGCCAAGTAGGTCCACACAGTGCTACGCAGTATTTT
CDR3aa: CASSQVGPHSATQYF

abundance: NA
j_gene: TRBJ1-1
d_gene: NA
v_gene: TRBV11-2
CDR3nt: TGTGCCAGCAGCCCCTTCTCGAGGACAGTGTCTGAAGCTTTCTTT
CDR3aa: CASSPFSRTVSEAFF

abundance: NA
j_gene: TRBJ1-2
d_gene: NA
v_gene: TRBV12-3/TRBV12-4
CDR3nt: TGTGCCAGCAGTTTGAGGGCGGGGGGAGGCTACACCTTC
CDR3aa: CASSLRAGGGYTF

abundance: few
j_gene: TRBJ2-3
d_gene: TRBD2
v_gene: TRBV14
CDR3nt: TGTGCCAGCAGCGTTCGTTTGCGGGGGGGAGTAGATACGCAGTATTTT
CDR3aa: CASSVRLRGGVDTQYF

abundance: many
j_gene: TRBJ2-7
d_gene: NA
v_gene: TRBV10-3
CDR3nt: TGTGCCATCAGTGAGTCGAGCCAGGGGAACGAGCAGTACTTC
CDR3aa: CAISESSQGNEQYF

abundance: NA
j_gene: TRBJ2-5
d_gene: TRBD1
v_gene: TRBV7-2
CDR3nt: TGTGCCAGCAGCCCCTTACGACAGGGGGTGGAGACCCAGTACTTC
CDR3aa: CASSPLRQGVETQYF

abundance: NA
j_gene: TRBJ2-2
d_gene: NA
v_gene: TRBV7-8
CDR3nt: TGTGCCAGCAGCTTGCAGGGGGGGACGAACACCGGGGAGCTGTTTTTT
CDR3aa: CASSLQGGTNTGELFF